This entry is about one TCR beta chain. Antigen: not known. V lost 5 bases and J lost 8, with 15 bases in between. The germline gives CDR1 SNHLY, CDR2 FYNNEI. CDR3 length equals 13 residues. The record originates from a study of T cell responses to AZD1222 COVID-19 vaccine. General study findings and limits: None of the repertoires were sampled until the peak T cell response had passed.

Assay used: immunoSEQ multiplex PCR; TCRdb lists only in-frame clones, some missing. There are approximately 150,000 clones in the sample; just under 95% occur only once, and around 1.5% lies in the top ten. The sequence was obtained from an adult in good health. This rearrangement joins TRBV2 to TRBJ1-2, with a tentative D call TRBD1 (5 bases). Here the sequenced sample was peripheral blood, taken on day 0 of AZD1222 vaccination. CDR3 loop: CASSSSGTTGYTF. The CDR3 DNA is TGTGCCAGCAGTTCCTCCGGGACGACGGGCTACACCTTC.